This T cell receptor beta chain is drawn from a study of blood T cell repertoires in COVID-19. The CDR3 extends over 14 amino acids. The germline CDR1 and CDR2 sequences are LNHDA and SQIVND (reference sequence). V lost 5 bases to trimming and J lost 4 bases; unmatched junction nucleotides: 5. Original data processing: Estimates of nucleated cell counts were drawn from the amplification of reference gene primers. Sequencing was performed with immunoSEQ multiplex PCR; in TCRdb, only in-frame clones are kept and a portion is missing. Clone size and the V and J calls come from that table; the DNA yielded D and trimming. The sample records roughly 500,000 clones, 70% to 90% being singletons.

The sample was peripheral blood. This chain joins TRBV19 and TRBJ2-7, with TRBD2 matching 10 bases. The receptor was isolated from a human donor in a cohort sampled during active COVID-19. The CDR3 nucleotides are TGTGCCAGTAGTTTTACTAGCGGGATGTACGAGCAGTACTTC. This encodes CASSFTSGMYEQYF.